This T cell receptor (beta chain) emerged from a study of cytotoxic CD8 clonotypes in ibrutinib-treated CLL. Study summary: Response specimens were obtained following a median treatment duration of approximately 13 months, with a range of 6 to 36. Study-wide results and caveats: Increased clonality at ibrutinib response gave way to a return toward baseline at progression.

On this clone: What it binds is not known.

V was trimmed by 5 bases and J by 7 bases, leaving 17 bases between them. This CDR3 is built from 13 residues. CDR1 is SQVTM and CDR2 is ANQGSEA in the germline V gene. Target depth was 1 in 200,000 to 1 in 1 million T cells, about 10x per clonotype. Method: immunoSEQ multiplex PCR; TCRdb's copy keeps in-frame clones and lacks some. The table shows 150,000 or so clones, with around 80% occurring only once. Cryopreserved PBMCs provided about 2 micrograms of genomic DNA for the TCR beta libraries. The chain carries TRBV29-1 and TRBJ1-2; D may be TRBD1 (6 bases). The sample was PBMCs, taken after 36 months of ibrutinib treatment. This clonotype was obtained from a human donor with chronic lymphocytic leukemia. The CDR3 bases are TGCAGCGTTCACGCACAGGGTGATGCTGGCTACACCTTC. Its protein is CSVHAQGDAGYTF. The full variable domain, in which reference TRBV29-1 and TRBJ1-2 provide the parts outside the CDR3, is SAVISQKPSRDICQRGTSLTIQCQVDSQVTMMFWYRQQPGQSLTLIATANQGSEATYESGFVIDKFPISRPNLTFSTLTVSNMSPEDSSIYLCSVHAQGDAGYTFGSGTRLTVV.